Here is one TCR beta chain with its context. Its antigen is as yet unknown. Adults with ileal or ileocolonic Crohn's disease and an indication for resection were eligible. V was trimmed by 3 bases and J by 5 bases, leaving 10 bases between them. This CDR3 is built from 13 residues. Germline V gene sequence: CDR1 LNHDA, CDR2 SQIVND (reference sequence). These data belong to a study of T cell repertoires in ileal Crohn's disease. Overall study results and limits: Active smokers at surgery had more clonal expansions than non-smokers.

Produced via immunoSEQ multiplex PCR; TCRdb's table is partial and in-frame only. The repertoire holds roughly 6,600 clones, with roughly 92% as singletons. This receptor was obtained from an adult with Crohn's disease. Material: ileal tissue. The gene calls are TRBV19 and TRBJ2-5, with D perhaps matching TRBD2 (6 bases). This CDR3 reads CASSIRREETQYF. The DNA for the CDR3 is TGTGCCAGTAGTATTAGGAGGGAGGAGACCCAGTACTTC. The whole variable domain, remainder taken from reference TRBV19 and TRBJ2-5, is DGGITQSPKYLFRKEGQNVTLSCEQNLNHDAMYWYRQDPGQGLRLIYYSQIVNDFQKGDIAEGYSVSREKKESFPLTVTSAQKNPTAFYLCASSIRREETQYFGPGTRLLVL.